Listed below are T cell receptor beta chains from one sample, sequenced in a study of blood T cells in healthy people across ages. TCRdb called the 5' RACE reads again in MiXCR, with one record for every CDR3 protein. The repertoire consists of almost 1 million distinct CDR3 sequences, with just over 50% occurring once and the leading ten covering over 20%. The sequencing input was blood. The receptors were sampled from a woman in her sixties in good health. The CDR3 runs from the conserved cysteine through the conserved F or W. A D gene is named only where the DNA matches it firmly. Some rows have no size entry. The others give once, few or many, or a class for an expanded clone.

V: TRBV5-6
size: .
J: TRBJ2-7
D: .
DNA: TGTGCCAGCAGCTTCCCTTACGATGGGGACACCTCCTACGAGCAGTACTTC
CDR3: CASSFPYDGDTSYEQYF

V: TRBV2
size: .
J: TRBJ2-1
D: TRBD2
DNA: TGTGCCAGCAGTGAAATGGGACTAAACAATGAGCAGTTCTTC
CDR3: CASSEMGLNNEQFF

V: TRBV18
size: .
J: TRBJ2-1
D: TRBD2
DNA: TGTGCCAGCTCACCGCGGGAGGGCCGGAACAATGAGCAGTTCTTC
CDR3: CASSPREGRNNEQFF

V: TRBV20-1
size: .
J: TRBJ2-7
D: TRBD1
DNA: TGCAGTGCTAGTCCGGGACAGGGGGCCTACGAGCAGTACTTC
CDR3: CSASPGQGAYEQYF

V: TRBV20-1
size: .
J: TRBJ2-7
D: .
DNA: TGCAGTGCTAGCCCCGGTGGTGGGGCAGACGAGCAGTACTTC
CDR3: CSASPGGGADEQYF

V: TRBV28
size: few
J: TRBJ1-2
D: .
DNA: TGTGCCAGCAGTAGGGACTCCCGATCAAGCTACACCTTC
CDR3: CASSRDSRSSYTF

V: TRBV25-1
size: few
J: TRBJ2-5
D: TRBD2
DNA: TGTGCCAGCAGTTTCGGGGGGAAAGGGACCCAGTACTTC
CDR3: CASSFGGKGTQYF

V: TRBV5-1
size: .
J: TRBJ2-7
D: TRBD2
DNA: TGCGCCAGCAGCATAAACAGCGGGACTAGGTACGAGCAGTACTTC
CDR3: CASSINSGTRYEQYF

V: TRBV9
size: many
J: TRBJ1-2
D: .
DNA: TGTGCCAGCAGCGAAGTCGGCGTCGCCTATGGCTACACCTTC
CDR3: CASSEVGVAYGYTF

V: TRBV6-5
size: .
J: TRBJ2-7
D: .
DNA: TGTGCCAGCAGTTACGATGCCAGTGGCTACGAGCAGTACTTC
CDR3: CASSYDASGYEQYF

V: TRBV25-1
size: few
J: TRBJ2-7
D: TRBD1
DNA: TGTGCCAGCAGAGCCGGGACAGAAAGCTCCTACGAGCAGTACTTC
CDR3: CASRAGTESSYEQYF

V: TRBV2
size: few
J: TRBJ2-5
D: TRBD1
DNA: TGTGCCAGCAGTGCCGCACCGGGACAGGGATCAGAGACCCAGTACTTC
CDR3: CASSAAPGQGSETQYF

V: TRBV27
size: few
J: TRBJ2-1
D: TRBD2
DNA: TGTGCCAGCAGTACAACCCCCCGCGGGGGTGAGCAGTTCTTC
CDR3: CASSTTPRGGEQFF